This entry concerns a single T cell receptor beta chain. The data were obtained in a study of technical replicates of blood from several donors. The protocol was immunoSEQ multiplex PCR, while the TCRdb copy is restricted to in-frame clones and leaves out a portion. The repertoire has 75,000 to 100,000 clones, roughly 94% of them found once; the top ten carry around 0.25%. CDR1 is SGHTA and CDR2 is FQGNSA in the germline V gene. The germline V and J ends were trimmed by 5 bases and 2 bases, with 10 bases remaining between them. The CDR3 is made up of 13 amino acids. The sequence was obtained from a human donor in good health. Sequencing used T cells isolated from PBMCs. V and J are TRBV7-2 and TRBJ2-7; D is unclear. CDR3 in amino acids: CASSPTATYEQYF. CDR3 in DNA: TGTGCCAGCAGCCCAACAGCTACCTACGAGCAGTACTTC. Using reference TRBV7-2 and TRBJ2-7 for the parts outside the CDR3, the full variable domain is GAGVSQSPSNKVTEKGKDVELRCDPISGHTALYWYRQSLGQGLEFLIYFQGNSAPDKSGLPSDRFSAERTGGSVSTLTIQRTQQEDSAVYLCASSPTATYEQYFGPGTRLTVT.